The next 10 T cell receptor beta chains were all read from a single sample in a study of T cells in localized non-small cell lung cancer. Method: immunoSEQ multiplex PCR; TCRdb's copy keeps in-frame clones and lacks some. This table holds 7,500 to 10,000 clones, around two fifths found once. This material consisted of lymph node tissue, taken before any cancer treatment. The source is a woman between 35 and 70 years old with stage I lung adenocarcinoma.

The chain combines TRBV19 with TRBJ1-2, with TRBD1 identical over 10 bases. The V and J ends lost 3 bases and 8 bases, in that order; junction bases with no gene match: 6. The CDR3 length is 14 residues. Germline CDR1 and CDR2: LNHDA and SQIVND (reference sequence). Here the CDR3 DNA reads TGTGCCAGTAGTATGATCGGGACAGGGGTAGGCTACACCTTC. Encoded protein: CASSMIGTGVGYTF.

The rearrangement joins TRBV19 to TRBJ1-5; 9 bases are a match to TRBD1. This CDR3 contains 16 residues. Trimming at V came to 1 base and at J to 4 bases, leaving 5 bases not matched to a gene. Per germline, CDR1 LNHDA and CDR2 SQIVND (reference sequence). The CDR3 spells CASSIGTGVLNQPQHF. The DNA of the CDR3 is TGTGCCAGTAGTATAGGGACAGGGGTCTTAAATCAGCCCCAGCATTTT.

This chain connects TRBV11-3 to TRBJ1-3; 7 positions match TRBD1. The CDR3 totals 16 residues. Germline CDR1 SGHNT, CDR2 YENEEA. Losses at the gene ends were 5 bases for V and 0 bases for J; bases not matched to a gene: 7. The CDR3 reads CASSPQTGLSGNTIYF. The DNA for the CDR3 is TGTGCCAGCAGCCCCCAGACAGGGCTCTCTGGAAACACCATATATTTT.

The V gene is TRBV11-3, the J gene TRBJ1-5; D possibly corresponds to TRBD1 (5 bases). The CDR3 is 15 residues long. Germline CDR1 reads SGHNT; CDR2 reads YENEEA. The germline V and J ends were trimmed by 0 bases and 6 bases, with 12 bases remaining between them. The CDR3 DNA sequence: TGTGCCAGCAGCTTAGAGGGATGGGGGTCTCAGCCCCAGCATTTT. Translated: CASSLEGWGSQPQHF. The variable domain in full, completed from reference TRBV11-3 and TRBJ1-5, reads EAGVVQSPRYKIIEKKQPVAFWCNPISGHNTLYWYLQNLGQGPELLIRYENEEAVDDSQLPKDRFSAERLKGVDSTLKIQPAELGDSAVYLCASSLEGWGSQPQHFGDGTRLSIL.

This clone was picked up a small number of times. The rearrangement joins TRBV9 to TRBJ2-7; D possibly matches TRBD1 or TRBD2 (5 bases each). V lost 5 bases to trimming and J lost 7 bases, with 16 bases between them. The CDR3 runs 13 residues. Germline V gives CDR1 SGDLS, CDR2 YYNGEE. The DNA for the CDR3 is TGTGCCAGCAGTGATTCGGGGCTGGGTGAGCAGTACTTC. It specifies CASSDSGLGEQYF.

Points on this clone: At one end, the junction sequence differs from germline, possibly due to a read error. This chain connects TRBV19 to TRBJ1-5; weak D call: TRBD1 (6 bases). The V gene's germline CDR1 is LNHDA and CDR2 SQIVND (reference sequence). The CDR3 is 16 residues long. CDR3 sequence reads: CVSSMGPRGPDQPQHF. The CDR3 DNA reads as TGTGTCAGTAGTATGGGCCCCCGGGGGCCCGATCAGCCCCAGCATTTT.

The chain joins TRBV19 to TRBJ2-3; 7 bases are a match to TRBD2. Germline CDR1 reads LNHDA; CDR2 reads SQIVND (reference sequence). The CDR3 runs to 15 residues. V gave up 4 bases and J gave up 5 bases; unmatched junction bases: 9. CDR3 nucleotide sequence: TGTGCCAGTAGTACCTACGGGGGGATTAAAGATACGCAGTATTTT. It encodes CASSTYGGIKDTQYF.

The V and J genes are TRBV19 and TRBJ2-7; TRBD1 matches at 7 bases. V dropped 6 bases and J dropped 3; count of bases not matched to a gene: 14. Germline-derived CDR1 and CDR2 are LNHDA and SQIVND (reference sequence). This CDR3 has 16 amino acids. This chain's CDR3 is CASSSELRQGYYEQYF. DNA for the CDR3: TGTGCCAGTAGCTCGGAATTGAGACAGGGATACTACGAGCAGTACTTC.

This chain uses TRBV9 with TRBJ1-2; 9 positions match TRBD1. The V gene end was trimmed by 3 bases and the J gene end by 8 bases; junction bases not matched to a gene: 5. This CDR3 comprises 13 residues. Germline-derived CDR1 and CDR2 are SGDLS and YYNGEE. CDR3 nucleotide sequence: TGTGCCAGCAGCGAGACAGGGGGAGAGGGCTACACCTTC. As protein: CASSETGGEGYTF.

CDR3 coding DNA: TGTGCCAGCAGCGGCGCGGGACTAGGGAACGAGCAGTACTTC. Protein: CASSGAGLGNEQYF. The V and J genes are TRBV9 and TRBJ2-7; 8 nucleotides agree with TRBD2. The CDR3 contains 14 residues. V dropped 3 bases and J dropped 5; count of bases not matched to a gene: 7. From germline, CDR1 is SGDLS and CDR2 YYNGEE.